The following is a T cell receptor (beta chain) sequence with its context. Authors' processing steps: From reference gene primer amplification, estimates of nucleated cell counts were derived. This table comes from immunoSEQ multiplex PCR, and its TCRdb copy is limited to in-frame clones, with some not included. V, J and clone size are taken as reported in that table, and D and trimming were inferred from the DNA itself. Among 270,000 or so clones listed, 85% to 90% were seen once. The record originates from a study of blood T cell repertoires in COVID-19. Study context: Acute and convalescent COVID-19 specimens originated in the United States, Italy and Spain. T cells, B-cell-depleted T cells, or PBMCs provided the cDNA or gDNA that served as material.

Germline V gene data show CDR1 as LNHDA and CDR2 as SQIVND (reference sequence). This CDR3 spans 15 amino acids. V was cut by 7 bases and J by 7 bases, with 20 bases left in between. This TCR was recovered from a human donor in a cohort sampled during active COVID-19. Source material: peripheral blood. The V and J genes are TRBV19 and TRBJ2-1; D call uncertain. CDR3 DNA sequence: TGTGCCAGTACCTTAGGTTGGAAGGCGGATAATGAGCAGTTCTTC. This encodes CASTLGWKADNEQFF.